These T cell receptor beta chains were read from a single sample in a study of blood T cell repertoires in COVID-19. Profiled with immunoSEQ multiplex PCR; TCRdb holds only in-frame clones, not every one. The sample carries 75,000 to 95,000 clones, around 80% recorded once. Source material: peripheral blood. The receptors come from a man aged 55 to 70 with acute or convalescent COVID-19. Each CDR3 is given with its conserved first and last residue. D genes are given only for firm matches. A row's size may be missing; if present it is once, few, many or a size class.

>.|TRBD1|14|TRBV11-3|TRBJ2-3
TGTGCCAGCAGCTCCGGACAGGGGGCGGATACGCAGTATTTT
CASSSGQGADTQYF
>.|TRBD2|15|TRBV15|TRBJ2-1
TGTGCCACCAGCAGAACAGCGGGGGTCTACAATGAGCAGTTCTTC
CATSRTAGVYNEQFF
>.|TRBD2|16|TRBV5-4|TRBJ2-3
TGTGCCAGCAGGAAGCGGGGGGGTGGCGGCACAGATACGCAGTATTTT
CASRKRGGGGTDTQYF
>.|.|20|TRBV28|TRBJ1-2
TGTGCCAGCAGTTTAGGGGTCTTTGGCAGGGCCTCGCTTACTAACTATGGCTACACCTTC
CASSLGVFGRASLTNYGYTF
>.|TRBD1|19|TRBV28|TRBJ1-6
TGTGCCAGCAGCCTCGTCGGACAGGGGCTTCAAACCGACGGTTCACCCCTCCACTTT
CASSLVGQGLQTDGSPLHF
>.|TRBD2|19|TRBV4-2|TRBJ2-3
TGTGCCAGCAGCCAAGGGTTCCTAGCGGGGGGTACTAGCACAGATACGCAGTATTTT
CASSQGFLAGGTSTDTQYF
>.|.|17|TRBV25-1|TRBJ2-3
TGTGCCAGCAGTGAATATGCCCCCCTGGGGGGGCGGGATACGCAGTATTTT
CASSEYAPLGGRDTQYF
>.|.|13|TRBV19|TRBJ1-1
TGTGCCAGTAGTACCGCAGGGTACACTGAAGCTTTCTTT
CASSTAGYTEAFF
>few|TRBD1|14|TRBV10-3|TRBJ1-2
TGTGCCATCAGTCAAACAGGGGATACCTATGGCTACACCTTC
CAISQTGDTYGYTF
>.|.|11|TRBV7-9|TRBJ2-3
TGTGCCATCCTACTTAAGGATACGCAGTATTTT
CAILLKDTQYF
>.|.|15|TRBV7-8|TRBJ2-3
TGTGCCAGCAGCCCATACAGGGTGCGCACAGATACGCAGTATTTT
CASSPYRVRTDTQYF
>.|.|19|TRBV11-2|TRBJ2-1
TGTGCCAGCAGCCGTAGTAGAGCCCGGACACCCAGCTCCTACAATGAGCAGTTCTTC
CASSRSRARTPSSYNEQFF
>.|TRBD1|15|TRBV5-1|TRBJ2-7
TGCGCCAGCAGCTTGGTGGGGCAGGGGGCAGGCGAGCAGTACTTC
CASSLVGQGAGEQYF
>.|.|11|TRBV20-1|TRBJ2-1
TGCAGTTCCGGTTCCCACAATGAGCAGTTCTTC
CSSGSHNEQFF
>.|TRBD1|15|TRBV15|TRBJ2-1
TGTGCCACCAGTTTATTACAGGGGGTCTCCAATGAGCAGTTCTTC
CATSLLQGVSNEQFF
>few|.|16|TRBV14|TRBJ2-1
TGTGCCAGCAGCCAAGGTCTAGGACTTACGTACAATGAGCAGTTCTTC
CASSQGLGLTYNEQFF
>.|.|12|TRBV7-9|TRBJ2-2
TGTGCCAGCAGCCAACAGGGCGGGGAGCTGTTTTTT
CASSQQGGELFF
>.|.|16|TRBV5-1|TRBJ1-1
TGCGCCAGCAGCTCCGGCGGGGGGGGCTTGAACACTGAAGCTTTCTTT
CASSSGGGGLNTEAFF
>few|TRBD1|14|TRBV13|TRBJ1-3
TGTGCCAGCAGCCTCAGACAGGGAGGAAACACCATATATTTT
CASSLRQGGNTIYF
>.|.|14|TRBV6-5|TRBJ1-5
TGTGCCAGCACAAGTGAGCTTGATTCCCAGCCCCAGCATTTT
CASTSELDSQPQHF
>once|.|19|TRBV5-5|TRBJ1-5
TGTGCCAGCAGCCCCACTGCAGGGGCCCCACCTTATAGCAATCAGCCCCAGCATTTT
CASSPTAGAPPYSNQPQHF
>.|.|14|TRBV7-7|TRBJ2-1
TGTGCTAGCAGCCTAACACCTAGCGACCCCGAGCAGTTCTTC
CASSLTPSDPEQFF
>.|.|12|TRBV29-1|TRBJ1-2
TGCAGCGTAGGAGGACCTAGATATGGCTACACCTTC
CSVGGPRYGYTF
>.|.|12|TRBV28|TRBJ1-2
TGTGCCAGCAAAACGGACAGCGATGGCTACACCTTC
CASKTDSDGYTF
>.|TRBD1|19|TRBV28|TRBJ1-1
TGTGCCAGCAGTTTAAATAGGTATAAAGGACAGGGATCGAACACTGAAGCTTTCTTT
CASSLNRYKGQGSNTEAFF
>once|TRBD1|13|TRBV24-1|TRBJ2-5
TGTGCCACCAGTGACGACAGGGAATCGACCCAGTACTTC
CATSDDRESTQYF
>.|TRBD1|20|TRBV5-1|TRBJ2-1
TGCGCCAGCAGCCTCCGAGGACAGGGGAAGTTCAGTTTTACGGACAATGAGCAGTTCTTC
CASSLRGQGKFSFTDNEQFF
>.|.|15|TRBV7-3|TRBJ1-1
TGTGCCAGCAGCTTAGTCCGAGTGATAGGGGCTGAAGCTTTCTTT
CASSLVRVIGAEAFF
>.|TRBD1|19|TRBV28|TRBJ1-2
TGTGCCAGCAGTTTAGCGGGACAGGGGAGTTTTAAGGGTAACTATGGCTACACCTTC
CASSLAGQGSFKGNYGYTF
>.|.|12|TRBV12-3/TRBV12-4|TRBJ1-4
.
CASSSSTGQLFF
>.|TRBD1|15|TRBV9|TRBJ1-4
TGTGCCAGCAGCTACCGGGACAGCCGTAATGAAAAACTGTTTTTT
CASSYRDSRNEKLFF
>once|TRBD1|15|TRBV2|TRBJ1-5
TGTGCCAGCAGTTGGGACAGGGCGGTTTATCAGCCCCAGCATTTT
CASSWDRAVYQPQHF
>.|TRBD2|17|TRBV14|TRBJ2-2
TGTGCCAGCAGCCAAGATTGGCTAGCGGGGGAAACCGGGGAGCTGTTTTTT
CASSQDWLAGETGELFF
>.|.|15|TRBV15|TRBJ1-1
TGTGCCACCAGCAGAGGCACGGGAGGTCGCACTGAAGCTTTCTTT
CATSRGTGGRTEAFF
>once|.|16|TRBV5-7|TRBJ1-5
TGTGCCAGCAGCTTAACCGGGGGGAGGTGGGGCCAGCCCCAGCATTTT
CASSLTGGRWGQPQHF
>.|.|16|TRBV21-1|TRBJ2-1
TGTGCCAGCAGCCTCCCGGGACTCCGGGACCACAATGAGCAGTTCTTC
CASSLPGLRDHNEQFF
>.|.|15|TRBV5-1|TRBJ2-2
TGCGCCAGCAGCTTCGAGTTTATGGACACCGGGGAGCTGTTTTTT
CASSFEFMDTGELFF
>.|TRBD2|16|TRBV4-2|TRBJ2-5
TGTGCCAGCAGCCAAGGGTTTAGCGGGGGCCAAGAGGCCCAGTACTTC
CASSQGFSGGQEAQYF
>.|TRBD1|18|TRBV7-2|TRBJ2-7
TGTGCCAGCAGCTTAGTCTCCGGTCTGGGCAGGGGGCCGTACGAGCAGTACTTC
CASSLVSGLGRGPYEQYF
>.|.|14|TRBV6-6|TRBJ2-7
TGTGCCAGCAGTTACAACAGCATCTCCTACGAGCAGTACTTC
CASSYNSISYEQYF
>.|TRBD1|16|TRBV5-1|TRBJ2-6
TGCGCCAGCTGTCCGACAGGGGGCTCTGGGGCCAACGTCCTGACTTTC
CASCPTGGSGANVLTF
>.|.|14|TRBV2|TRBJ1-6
TGTGCCAGCAGTGACCCGGGGTTGGGTTCACCCCTCCACTTT
CASSDPGLGSPLHF
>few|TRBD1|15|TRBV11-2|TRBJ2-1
TGTGCCAGCAGCGGGCTGGGCCAGGGGGCTGGGGAGCAGTTCTTC
CASSGLGQGAGEQFF
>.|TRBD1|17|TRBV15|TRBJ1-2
TGTGCCACCAGCAGAGATTTAAAAGGGGGCATATACTATGGCTACACCTTC
CATSRDLKGGIYYGYTF
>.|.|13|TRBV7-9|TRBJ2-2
TGTGCCAGCAGCTTAGTTATGTCCGGGGAGCTGTTTTTT
CASSLVMSGELFF
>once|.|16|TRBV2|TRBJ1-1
TGTGCCAGCAATCACAGGGTAGGGACGGTGAACACTGAAGCTTTCTTT
CASNHRVGTVNTEAFF
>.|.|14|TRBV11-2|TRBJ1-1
TGTGCCAGCAGCCCCGGGGGTAGGAACACTGAAGCTTTCTTT
CASSPGGRNTEAFF